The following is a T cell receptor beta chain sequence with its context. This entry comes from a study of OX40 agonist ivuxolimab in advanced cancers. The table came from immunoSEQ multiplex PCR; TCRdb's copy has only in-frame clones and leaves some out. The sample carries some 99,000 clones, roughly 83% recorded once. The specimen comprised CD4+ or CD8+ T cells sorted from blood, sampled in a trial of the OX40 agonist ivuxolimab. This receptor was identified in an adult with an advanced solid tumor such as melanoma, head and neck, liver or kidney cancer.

The CDR3 is CASSYRAPEAFF. The CDR3 bases are TGTGCCAGCAGCTACAGGGCCCCGGAAGCTTTCTTT. This chain uses TRBV5-4 with TRBJ1-1, with D possibly TRBD1 on 6 matching bases. CDR1 and CDR2 from the germline V gene are SGHNT and YYREEE (reference sequence). Trimming removed 3 bases from V and 8 bases from J, with 11 bases in between. This CDR3 contains 12 residues.